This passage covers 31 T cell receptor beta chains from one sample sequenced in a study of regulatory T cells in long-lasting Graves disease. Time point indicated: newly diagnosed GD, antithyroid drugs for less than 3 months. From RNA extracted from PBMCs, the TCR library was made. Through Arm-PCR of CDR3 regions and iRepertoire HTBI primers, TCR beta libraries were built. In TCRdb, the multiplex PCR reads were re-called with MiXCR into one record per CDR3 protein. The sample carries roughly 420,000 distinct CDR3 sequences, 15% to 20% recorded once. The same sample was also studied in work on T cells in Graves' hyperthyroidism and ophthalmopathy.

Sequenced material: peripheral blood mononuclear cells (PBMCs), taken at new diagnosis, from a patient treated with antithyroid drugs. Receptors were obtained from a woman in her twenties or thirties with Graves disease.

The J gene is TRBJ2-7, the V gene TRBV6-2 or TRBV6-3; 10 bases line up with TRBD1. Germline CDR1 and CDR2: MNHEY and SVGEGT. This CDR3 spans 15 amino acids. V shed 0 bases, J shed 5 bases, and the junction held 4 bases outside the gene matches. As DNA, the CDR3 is TGTGCCAGCAGTTACTCCAGACAGGGGGCGGACGAGCAGTACTTC. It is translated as CASSYSRQGADEQYF.

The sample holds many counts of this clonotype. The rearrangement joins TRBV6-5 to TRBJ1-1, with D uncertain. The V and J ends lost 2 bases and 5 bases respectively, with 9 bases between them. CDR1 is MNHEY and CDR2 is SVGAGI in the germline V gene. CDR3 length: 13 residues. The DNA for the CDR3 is TGTGCCAGCAGTTACGGGTGGCAGACTGAAGCTTTCTTT. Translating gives CASSYGWQTEAFF.

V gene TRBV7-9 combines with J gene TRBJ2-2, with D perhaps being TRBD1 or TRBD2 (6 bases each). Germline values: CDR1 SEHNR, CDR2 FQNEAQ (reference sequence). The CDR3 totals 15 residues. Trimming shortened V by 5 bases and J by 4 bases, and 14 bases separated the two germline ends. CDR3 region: CASSPKGGTTGELFF. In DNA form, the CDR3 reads TGTGCCAGCAGCCCGAAGGGGGGTACCACCGGGGAGCTGTTTTTT.

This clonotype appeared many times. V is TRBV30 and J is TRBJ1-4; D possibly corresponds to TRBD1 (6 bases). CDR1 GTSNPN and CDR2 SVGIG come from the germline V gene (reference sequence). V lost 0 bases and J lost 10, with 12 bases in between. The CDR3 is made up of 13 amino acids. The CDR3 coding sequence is TGTGCCTGGAGTGTACGACAGGACGGAAAACTGTTTTTT. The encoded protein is CAWSVRQDGKLFF.

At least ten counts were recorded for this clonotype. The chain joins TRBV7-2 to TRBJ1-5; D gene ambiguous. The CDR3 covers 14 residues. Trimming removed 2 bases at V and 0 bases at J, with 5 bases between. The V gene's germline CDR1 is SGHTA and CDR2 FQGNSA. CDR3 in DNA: TGTGCCAGCAGCTTAACAGATAGCAATCAGCCCCAGCATTTT. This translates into CASSLTDSNQPQHF.

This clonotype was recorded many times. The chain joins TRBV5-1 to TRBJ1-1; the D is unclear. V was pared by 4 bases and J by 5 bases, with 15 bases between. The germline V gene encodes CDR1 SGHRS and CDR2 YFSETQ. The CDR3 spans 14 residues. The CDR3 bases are TGCGCCAGCAGCACCATGGTGAAGGAGACTGAAGCTTTCTTT. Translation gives CASSTMVKETEAFF.

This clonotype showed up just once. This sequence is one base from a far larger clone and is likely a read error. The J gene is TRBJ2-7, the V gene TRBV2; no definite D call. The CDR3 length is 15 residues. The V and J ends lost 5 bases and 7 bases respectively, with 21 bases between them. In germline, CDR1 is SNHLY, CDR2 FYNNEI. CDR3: CASSPPPFSYNEQYF. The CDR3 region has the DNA TGTGCCAGCAGTCCACCCCCCTTCTCCTACAATGAGCAGTACTTC.

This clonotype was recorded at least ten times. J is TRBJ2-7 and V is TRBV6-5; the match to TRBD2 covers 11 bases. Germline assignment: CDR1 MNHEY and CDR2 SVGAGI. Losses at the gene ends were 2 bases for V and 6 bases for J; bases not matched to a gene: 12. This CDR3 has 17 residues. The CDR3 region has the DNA TGTGCCAGCAGTTACGGACTAGCGGGCTCCGGGGGGGCCGAGCAGTACTTC. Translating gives CASSYGLAGSGGAEQYF.

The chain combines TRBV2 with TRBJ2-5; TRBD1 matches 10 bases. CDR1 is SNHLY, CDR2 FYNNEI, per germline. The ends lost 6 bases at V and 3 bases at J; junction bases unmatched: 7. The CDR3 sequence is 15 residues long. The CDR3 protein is CASSLSGTGEETQYF. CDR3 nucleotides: TGTGCCAGCAGCCTATCCGGGACAGGGGAAGAGACCCAGTACTTC.

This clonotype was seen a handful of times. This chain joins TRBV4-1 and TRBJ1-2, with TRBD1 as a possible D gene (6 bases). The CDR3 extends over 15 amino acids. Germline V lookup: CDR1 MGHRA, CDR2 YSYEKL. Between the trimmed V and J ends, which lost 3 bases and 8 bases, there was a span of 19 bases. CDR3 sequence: CASSQRQEPPYGYTF. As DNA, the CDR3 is TGCGCCAGCAGCCAGCGACAGGAACCACCCTACGGCTACACCTTC.

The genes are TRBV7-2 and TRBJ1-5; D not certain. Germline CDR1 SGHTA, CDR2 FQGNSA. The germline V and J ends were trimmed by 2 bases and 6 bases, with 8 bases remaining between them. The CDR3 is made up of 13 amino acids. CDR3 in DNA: TGTGCCAGCAGCTTATCCTGGGGTCAGCCCCAGCATTTT. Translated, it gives CASSLSWGQPQHF.

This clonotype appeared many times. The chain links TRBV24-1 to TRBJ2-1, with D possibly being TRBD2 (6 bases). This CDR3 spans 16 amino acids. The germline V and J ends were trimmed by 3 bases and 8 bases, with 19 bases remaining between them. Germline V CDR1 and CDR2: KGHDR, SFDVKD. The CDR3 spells CATSDPGSPSRDEQFF. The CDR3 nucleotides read TGTGCCACCAGTGATCCCGGGAGCCCATCGAGGGATGAGCAGTTCTTC.

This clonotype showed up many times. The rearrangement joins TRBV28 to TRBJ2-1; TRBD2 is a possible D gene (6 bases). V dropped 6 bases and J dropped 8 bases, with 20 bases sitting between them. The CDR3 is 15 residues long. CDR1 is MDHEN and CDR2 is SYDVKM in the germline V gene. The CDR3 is CASRGERRVWDEQFF. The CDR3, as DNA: TGTGCCAGCAGGGGGGAGAGGAGGGTTTGGGATGAGCAGTTCTTC.

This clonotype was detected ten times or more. CDR3 in DNA: TGTGCCAGCAGAGACAAACCGGGAGTTCGGCGAGATACGCAGTATTTT. Translated: CASRDKPGVRRDTQYF. The V and J genes are TRBV28 and TRBJ2-3; TRBD2 is a possible D gene (6 bases). The CDR3 is made up of 16 amino acids. Trimming took off 6 bases at V and 5 bases at J, with 21 bases between the two ends. The germline V gene has CDR1 MDHEN and CDR2 SYDVKM.

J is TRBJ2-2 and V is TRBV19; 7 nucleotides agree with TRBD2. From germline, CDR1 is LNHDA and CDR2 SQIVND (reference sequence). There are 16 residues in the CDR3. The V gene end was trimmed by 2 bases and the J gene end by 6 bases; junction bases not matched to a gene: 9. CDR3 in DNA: TGTGCCAGTAGTATATTCGGGGGAGGGTCTCCCGGGGAGCTGTTTTTT. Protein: CASSIFGGGSPGELFF.

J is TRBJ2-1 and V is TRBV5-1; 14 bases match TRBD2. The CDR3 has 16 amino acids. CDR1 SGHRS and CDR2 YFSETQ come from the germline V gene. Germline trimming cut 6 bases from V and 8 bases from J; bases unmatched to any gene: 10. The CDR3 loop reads CASTPRLAGGRDEQFF. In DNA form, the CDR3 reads TGCGCCAGCACTCCACGACTAGCGGGAGGGCGCGATGAGCAGTTCTTC. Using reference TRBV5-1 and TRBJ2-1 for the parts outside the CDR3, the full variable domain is KAGVTQTPRYLIKTRGQQVTLSCSPISGHRSVSWYQQTPGQGLQFLFEYFSETQRNKGNFPGRFSGRQFSNSRSEMNVSTLELGDSALYLCASTPRLAGGRDEQFFGPGTRLTVL.

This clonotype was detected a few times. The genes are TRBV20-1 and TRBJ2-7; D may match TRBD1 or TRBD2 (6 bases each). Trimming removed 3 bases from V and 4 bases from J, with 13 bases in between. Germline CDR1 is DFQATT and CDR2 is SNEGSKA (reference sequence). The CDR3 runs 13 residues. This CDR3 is CSASSGEVYEQYF. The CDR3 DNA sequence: TGCAGTGCTAGTTCAGGGGAGGTATACGAGCAGTACTTC.

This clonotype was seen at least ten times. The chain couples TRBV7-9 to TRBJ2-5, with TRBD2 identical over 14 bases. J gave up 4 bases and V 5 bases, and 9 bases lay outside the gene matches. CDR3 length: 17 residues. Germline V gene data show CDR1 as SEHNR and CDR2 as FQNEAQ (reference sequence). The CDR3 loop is CASSPGLAGGVGETQYF. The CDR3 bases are TGTGCCAGCAGCCCAGGACTAGCGGGAGGAGTCGGAGAGACCCAGTACTTC.

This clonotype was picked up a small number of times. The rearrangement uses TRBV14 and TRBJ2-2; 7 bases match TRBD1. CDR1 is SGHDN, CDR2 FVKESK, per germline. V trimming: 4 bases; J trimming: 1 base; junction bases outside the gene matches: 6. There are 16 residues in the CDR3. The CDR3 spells CASSLGQDVNTGELFF. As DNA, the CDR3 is TGTGCCAGCAGCCTTGGACAGGACGTGAACACCGGGGAGCTGTTTTTT.

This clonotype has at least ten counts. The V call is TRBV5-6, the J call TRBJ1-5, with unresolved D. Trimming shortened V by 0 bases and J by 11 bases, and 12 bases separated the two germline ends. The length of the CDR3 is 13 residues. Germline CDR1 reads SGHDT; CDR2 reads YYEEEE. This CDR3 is CASSLDPEGAQHF. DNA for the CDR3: TGTGCCAGCAGCTTGGATCCGGAAGGAGCCCAGCATTTT.

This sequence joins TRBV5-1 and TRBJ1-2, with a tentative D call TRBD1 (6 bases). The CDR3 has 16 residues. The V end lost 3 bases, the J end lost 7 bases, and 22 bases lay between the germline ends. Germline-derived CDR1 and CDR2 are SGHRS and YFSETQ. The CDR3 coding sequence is TGCGCCAGCAGCTCCCAATATACAGGGAAATCGGCTGGCTACACCTTC. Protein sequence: CASSSQYTGKSAGYTF.

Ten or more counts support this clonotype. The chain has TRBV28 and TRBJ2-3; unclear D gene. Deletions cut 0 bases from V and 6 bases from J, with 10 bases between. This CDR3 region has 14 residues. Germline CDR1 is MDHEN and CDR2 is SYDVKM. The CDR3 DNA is TGTGCCAGCAGTTTATGGAGCGTGGGCGATACGCAGTATTTT. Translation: CASSLWSVGDTQYF.

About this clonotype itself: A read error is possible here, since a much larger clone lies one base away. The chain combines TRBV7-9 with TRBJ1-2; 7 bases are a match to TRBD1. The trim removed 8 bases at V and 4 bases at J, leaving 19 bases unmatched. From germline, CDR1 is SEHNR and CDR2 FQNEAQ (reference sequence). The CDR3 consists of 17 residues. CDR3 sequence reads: CASGSPLVDRAVYGYTF. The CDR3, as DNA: TGTGCCAGCGGCTCCCCGCTCGTCGACAGGGCGGTCTATGGCTACACCTTC.

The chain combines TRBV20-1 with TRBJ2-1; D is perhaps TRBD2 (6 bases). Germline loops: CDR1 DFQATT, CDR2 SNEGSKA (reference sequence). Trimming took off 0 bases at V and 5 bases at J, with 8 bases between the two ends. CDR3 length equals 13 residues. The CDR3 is CSAREVADNEQFF. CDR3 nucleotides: TGCAGTGCTAGAGAGGTAGCGGACAATGAGCAGTTCTTC.

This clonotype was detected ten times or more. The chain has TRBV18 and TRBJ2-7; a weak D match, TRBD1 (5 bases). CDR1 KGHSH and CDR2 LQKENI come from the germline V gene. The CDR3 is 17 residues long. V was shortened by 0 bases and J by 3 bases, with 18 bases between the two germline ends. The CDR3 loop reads CASSPPGVQAMNYEQYF. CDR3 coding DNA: TGTGCCAGCTCACCACCAGGAGTACAGGCGATGAACTACGAGCAGTACTTC.

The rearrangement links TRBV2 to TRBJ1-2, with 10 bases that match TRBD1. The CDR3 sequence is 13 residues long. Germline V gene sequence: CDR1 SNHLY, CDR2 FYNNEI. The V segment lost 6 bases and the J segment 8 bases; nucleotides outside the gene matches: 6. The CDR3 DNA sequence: TGTGCCAGCAGATCCGGGACAGGGGAAGGCTACACCTTC. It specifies CASRSGTGEGYTF.

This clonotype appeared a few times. CDR3 DNA: TGTGCCAGCAGTTTCGCTAATCAGCCCCAGCATTTT. Residues: CASSFANQPQHF. The rearrangement uses TRBV27 and TRBJ1-5; D gene unclear. This CDR3 region has 12 residues. V was shortened by 3 bases and J by 4 bases, with 4 bases between the two germline ends. The V gene's germline CDR1 is MNHEY and CDR2 SMNVEV (reference sequence).

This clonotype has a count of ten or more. CDR3 loop: CASSLSSGRAWSSYNEQFF. DNA for the CDR3: TGTGCCAGCAGTTTATCTAGCGGGAGGGCCTGGAGCTCCTACAATGAGCAGTTCTTC. This chain links TRBV12-3 or TRBV12-4 with TRBJ2-1; 12 nucleotides align to TRBD2. Trimming cost V 2 bases and J 0 bases; bases outside gene matches: 8. The CDR3 runs to 19 residues.

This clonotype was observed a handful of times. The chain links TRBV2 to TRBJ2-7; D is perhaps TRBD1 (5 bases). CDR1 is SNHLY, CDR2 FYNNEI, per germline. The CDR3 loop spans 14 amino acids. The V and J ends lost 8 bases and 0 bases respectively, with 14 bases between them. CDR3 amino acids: CASASPQGSYEQYF. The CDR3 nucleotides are TGTGCCAGCGCCAGTCCCCAGGGCTCCTACGAGCAGTACTTC. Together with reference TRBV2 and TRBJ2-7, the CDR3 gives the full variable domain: EPEVTQTPSHQVTQMGQEVILRCVPISNHLYFYWYRQILGQKVEFLVSFYNNEISEKSEIFDDQFSVERPDGSNFTLKIRSTKLEDSAMYFCASASPQGSYEQYFGPGTRLTVT.

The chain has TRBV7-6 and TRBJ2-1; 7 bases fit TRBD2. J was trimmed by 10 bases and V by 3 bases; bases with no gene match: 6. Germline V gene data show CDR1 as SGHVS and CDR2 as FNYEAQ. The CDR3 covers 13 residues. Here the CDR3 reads CASSLGGSWEQFF. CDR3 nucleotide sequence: TGTGCCAGCAGCTTGGGGGGGAGCTGGGAGCAGTTCTTC.

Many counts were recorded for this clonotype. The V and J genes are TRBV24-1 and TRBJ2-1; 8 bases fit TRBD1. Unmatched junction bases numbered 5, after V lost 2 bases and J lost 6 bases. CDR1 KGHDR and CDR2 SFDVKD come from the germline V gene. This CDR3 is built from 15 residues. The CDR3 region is CATSDSTGDFNEQFF. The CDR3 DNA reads TGTGCCACCAGTGATTCGACAGGGGACTTCAATGAGCAGTTCTTC.